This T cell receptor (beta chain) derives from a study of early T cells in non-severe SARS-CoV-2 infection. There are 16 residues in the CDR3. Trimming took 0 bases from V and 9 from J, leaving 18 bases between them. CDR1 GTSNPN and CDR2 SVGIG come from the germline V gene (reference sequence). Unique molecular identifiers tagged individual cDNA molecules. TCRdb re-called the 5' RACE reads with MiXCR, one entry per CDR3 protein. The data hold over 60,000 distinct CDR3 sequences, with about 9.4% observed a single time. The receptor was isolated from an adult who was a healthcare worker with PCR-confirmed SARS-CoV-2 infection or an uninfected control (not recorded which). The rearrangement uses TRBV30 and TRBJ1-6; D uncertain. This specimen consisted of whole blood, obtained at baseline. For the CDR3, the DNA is TGTGCCTGGAGTGTTACTTCCTGGGCAGGCGGTTCACCCCTCCACTTT. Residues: CAWSVTSWAGGSPLHF.